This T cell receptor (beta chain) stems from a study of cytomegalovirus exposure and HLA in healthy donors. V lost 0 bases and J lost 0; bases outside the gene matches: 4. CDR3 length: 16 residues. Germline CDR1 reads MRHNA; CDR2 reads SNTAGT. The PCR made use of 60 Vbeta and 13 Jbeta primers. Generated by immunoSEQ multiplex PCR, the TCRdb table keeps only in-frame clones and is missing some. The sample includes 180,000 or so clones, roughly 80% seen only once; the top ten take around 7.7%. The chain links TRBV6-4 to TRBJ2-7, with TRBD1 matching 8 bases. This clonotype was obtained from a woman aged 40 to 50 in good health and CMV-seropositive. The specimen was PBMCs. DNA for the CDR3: TGTGCCAGCAGTGACTCGAAGGGGACAGGCTCCTACGAGCAGTACTTC. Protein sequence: CASSDSKGTGSYEQYF.